This TCR beta chain stems from a study of shared clonotypes between healthy human individuals. Overall study findings and caveats: Relative to clonotypes present in all four donors, those not shared had lower generation probabilities.

Trimming removed 2 bases from V and 3 bases from J, with 7 bases in between. Germline values: CDR1 MNHEY, CDR2 SVGAGI. The CDR3 has 14 residues. For this clone: Its antigen is undetermined. Other DNA sequences from this sample encode an identical CDR3 as well.

The authors divided CD4+ cells into CD45RA+ naive and CD45RA-negative memory subsets. The assay was immunoSEQ multiplex PCR, and TCRdb's table has in-frame clones only and misses some. The sample records 2.5 million or so clones, around nine tenths being singletons. Input material: naive CD4+ T cells sorted from blood. Regarding subset: CD45RA+ positively selected. The gene calls are TRBV6-5 and TRBJ1-4; D is possibly TRBD1 (5 bases). This clonotype originated in a young man in good health. CDR3 coding DNA: TGTGCCAGCAGTTACGGGGGTCCTAATGAAAAACTGTTTTTT. The encoded protein is CASSYGGPNEKLFF.